Below, one TCR beta chain is given with its context. It has no known antigen specificity. Base qualities are not at hand, and no much larger clone is one base apart. RNA was extracted using the RNeasy kit, and roughly 0.5 to 1 microgram was reverse transcribed with random hexamers. The immunoSEQ multiplex PCR assay, which covers 54 Vbeta and 13 Jbeta segments, was used to amplify TCR beta CDR3 regions. PCR amplification bias was corrected by using a synthetic template baseline for primer optimization and computational correction. The original methods were these. Reads were assigned to V, D and J genes according to IMGT and analyzed in immunoSEQ Analyzer, with only productive sequences retained. To calculate clonality, Shannon entropy was normalized by log2 of the number of productive unique sequences and then subtracted from one. For each patient and control, public and private clones were evaluated within the 100 most prevalent clones. Susac-specific clones were defined as absent from healthy and MS cohorts, about 1,000 published viral clones and other ImmuneACCESS disease sequences. TCRdb redid the processing of the public reads, applying fastp at Q25 and MiXCR, and retained in-frame beta chains. Merged by CDR3 protein, the rows form single entries marked with the most common genes and DNA. These V and J calls derive from TCRdb rather than the authors' analysis. Present in this sample are roughly 80,000 distinct CDR3 sequences, 91% of which were seen just once. Approximately 0.46% of the sample comes from the top ten.

Measured from the cysteine to the phenylalanine, the CDR3 is 13 residues long. Solely the CDR3 DNA is kept, with 39 bases framed from the first base. Reading the germline V gene gives CDR1 SGHTA and CDR2 FQGNSA. A distance of 7 bases separates the germline ends of V and J, which lose 3 bases and 3 bases respectively. These data are taken from a study of CD8 T cells in Susac syndrome (dated by TCRdb to the late 2010s). In the study overall: Repertoire sequencing was used to test whether CD8+ T cell activation and differentiation in Susac syndrome was antigen driven. Clonality of the CD8+ T cell repertoire was compared between around 13 healthy donors, about 14 Susac syndrome patients and 15 multiple sclerosis patients. General study outcomes and caveats: The number of individuals in the TCR sequencing and HLA analysis was recognized as being relatively small.

Peripheral blood CD8+ and CD4+ T cells from healthy donors, Susac syndrome patients and multiple sclerosis patients were profiled using high-throughput TCR beta sequencing. The multiple sclerosis controls were treatment-naive patients whose relapsing-remitting disease, either stable or active, fulfilled the revised McDonald criteria. Bulk CD8+ and CD4+ T cells were purified by magnetic negative isolation, whereas CD8+ TEMRA cells were enriched by FACS. Blood was drawn into EDTA tubes, processed within 24 hours, and PBMCs were isolated by density gradient centrifugation. PBMCs destined for TCR sequencing were cryopreserved in liquid nitrogen and later thawed in a 37 °C water bath. Purity of sorted or isolated CD4+, CD8+ and CD8+ TEMRA cells was at least 90%.

The receptor chain draws on TRBV7-2 and TRBJ2-3; no confident D gene assignment can be made. This TCR derives from a human donor with multiple sclerosis. The sample comprised CD8+ T cells from PBMCs. The CDR3 reads CASSFEGTDTQYF. The base sequence is TGTGCCAGCAGCTTTGAAGGAACAGATACGCAGTATTTT.